This T cell receptor beta chain was captured by sequencing in a study of T cells in Graves' hyperthyroidism and ophthalmopathy. This CDR3 contains 12 residues. V was trimmed by 6 bases and J by 5 bases, leaving 9 bases between them. Germline V CDR1 and CDR2: SGHRS, YFSETQ. Individuals with ophthalmopathy presented a Clinical Activity Score of at least 3, a NOSPECS grade of at least 4 and a duration under 3 months. Regions amplified from RNA transcripts were the TCR beta CDR3 regions. First-round RT-PCR targeting the TCR CDR3 was performed with the HTBI primer set. TCRdb re-analysed the multiplex PCR reads in MiXCR, keeping a single row per CDR3 protein. The sample shows roughly 280,000 distinct CDR3 sequences, about 18% of them seen only once.

Material for sequencing was blood. The chain combines TRBV5-1 with TRBJ2-1; D tentatively reads TRBD1 or TRBD2 (5 bases each). This clonotype was obtained from a woman in her fifties or sixties with Graves' ophthalmopathy. This CDR3 is CASKRGHNEQFF. In nucleotides, the CDR3 is TGCGCCAGCAAGAGGGGACACAATGAGCAGTTCTTC.